These T cell receptor beta chains were read from a single sample in a study of blood T cell repertoires in COVID-19. TCRdb's table, derived via immunoSEQ multiplex PCR, lists solely in-frame clones and lacks some. The sample contains under 350,000 clones, about 88% of which appear only once. Specimen: peripheral blood. These receptors came from an older man with acute or convalescent COVID-19. Each CDR3 is given with its conserved first and last residue. The D gene is left open where the match is weak. Expanded clones are given a class, and other clones once, few, many or no size at all.

CDR3 protein	CDR3 DNA	clone size	D gene	V gene	J gene
CAGSQGTNTGELFF	TGTGCCGGGTCACAGGGAACGAACACCGGGGAGCTGTTTTTT	NA	NA	TRBV7-9	TRBJ2-2
CASTDRVGNEQFF	TGTGCCAGCACGGACAGGGTAGGCAATGAGCAGTTCTTC	NA	TRBD1	TRBV19	TRBJ2-1
CASSIGRVLGNYGYTF	TGTGCCAGTAGTATAGGGAGGGTCCTCGGTAACTATGGCTACACCTTC	NA	NA	TRBV19	TRBJ1-2
CASSPGSNYNSPLHF	TGTGCCAGCAGTCCCGGGTCCAACTATAATTCACCCCTCCACTTT	NA	NA	TRBV5-8	TRBJ1-6
CASSFQGTDQPQHF	TGTGCCAGCAGCTTTCAGGGGACGGATCAGCCCCAGCATTTT	NA	NA	TRBV5-4	TRBJ1-5
CAWSKQGVVRDTQYF	TGTGCCTGGAGTAAACAGGGGGTGGTGAGAGATACGCAGTATTTT	NA	TRBD1	TRBV30	TRBJ2-3
CSAGTGGESPLHF	TGCAGCGCCGGGACAGGGGGGGAATCACCCCTCCACTTT	NA	TRBD1	TRBV29-1	TRBJ1-6
CASSLRLAGGIDTQYF	TGTGCCAGCAGCCTACGGCTAGCGGGGGGAATAGATACGCAGTATTTT	NA	TRBD2	TRBV7-2	TRBJ2-3
CSVETSGGTDTQYF	TGCAGCGTTGAAACCAGCGGGGGCACAGATACGCAGTATTTT	NA	TRBD2	TRBV29-1	TRBJ2-3
CASSRGQYTEAFF	TGTGCCAGCAGTCGAGGACAGTACACTGAAGCTTTCTTT	NA	NA	TRBV7-9	TRBJ1-1
CASSFPGQVRHNEQFF	TGTGCCAGCAGCTTCCCGGGACAGGTACGTCACAATGAGCAGTTCTTC	NA	TRBD1	TRBV11-2	TRBJ2-1
CASNVGQGHQPQHF	TGTGCCAGTAACGTGGGACAGGGACACCAGCCCCAGCATTTT	NA	TRBD1	TRBV19	TRBJ1-5
CAWRGDGYEQYF	TGTGCCTGGAGGGGAGACGGGTACGAGCAGTACTTC	NA	NA	TRBV30	TRBJ2-7
CASRHPGVNSPLHF	TGTGCCAGCAGACATCCGGGAGTAAATTCACCCCTCCACTTT	once	NA	TRBV6-1	TRBJ1-6
CASSLDNTYEQYF	TGCGCCAGCAGCTTGGACAATACCTACGAGCAGTACTTC	NA	NA	TRBV5-1	TRBJ2-7
CASSPGTGETDEQFF	TGTGCCAGCAGCCCCGGGACAGGGGAAACTGATGAGCAGTTCTTC	NA	TRBD1	TRBV5-5	TRBJ2-1
CASSQDRGWTGELFF	TGCGCCAGCAGCCAAGACAGGGGTTGGACCGGGGAGCTGTTTTTT	NA	NA	TRBV4-3	TRBJ2-2
CASSRGGVRADTQYF	TGCGCCAGCAGCCGAGGAGGGGTGAGGGCAGATACGCAGTATTTT	NA	NA	TRBV5-1	TRBJ2-3
CASSYPDRQGANQPQHF	TGTGCCAGCAGTTACCCGGACAGGCAAGGGGCGAATCAGCCCCAGCATTTT	NA	TRBD1	TRBV6-2/TRBV6-3	TRBJ1-5
CASSVRQGAYNSPLHF	TGTGCCAGCAGTGTTCGACAGGGTGCCTATAATTCACCCCTCCACTTT	NA	TRBD1	TRBV6-1	TRBJ1-6
CASSQVSTEPYEQYF	TGTGCCAGCAGCCAAGTCTCGACAGAACCCTACGAGCAGTACTTC	NA	NA	TRBV4-2	TRBJ2-7
CASSVRPGGPYTDTQYF	TGTGCCAGCAGCGTACGACCCGGGGGGCCTTACACAGATACGCAGTATTTT	NA	NA	TRBV9	TRBJ2-3
CSVEDRVAGDYEQYF	TGCAGCGTTGAAGATAGGGTAGCGGGGGACTACGAGCAGTACTTC	NA	TRBD2	TRBV29-1	TRBJ2-7
CASSPAGGRSTDTQYF	TGCGCCAGCAGCCCTGCCGGCGGGAGGTCGACAGATACGCAGTATTTT	NA	TRBD2	TRBV5-1	TRBJ2-3
CASSVSTGVVNASYGYTF	TGTGCCAGCAGCGTTAGCACAGGGGTCGTCAACGCGTCCTATGGCTACACCTTC	NA	TRBD1	TRBV9	TRBJ1-2
CSASGQGSSYEQYF	TGCAGCGCTTCCGGACAGGGGAGCTCCTACGAGCAGTACTTC	NA	TRBD1	TRBV29-1	TRBJ2-7
CAWSQDRGVLDTQYF	TGTGCCTGGAGTCAAGACAGGGGGGTATTAGATACGCAGTATTTT	NA	TRBD1	TRBV30	TRBJ2-3
CASSPPGLAGRADTQYF	TGTGCCAGTAGCCCTCCGGGACTAGCGGGACGGGCAGATACGCAGTATTTT	NA	TRBD2	TRBV19	TRBJ2-3
CASSETSGSSYEQYF	TGTGCCAGCAGCGAGACTAGCGGGAGCTCCTACGAGCAGTACTTC	NA	TRBD2	TRBV3-1/TRBV3-2	TRBJ2-7
CASSPPGTSTYNEQFF	TGTGCCAGCTCACCACCGGGGACAAGTACCTACAATGAGCAGTTCTTC	NA	NA	TRBV18	TRBJ2-1
CASSLAGGTEAFF	TGTGCCAGCAGCTTAGCAGGGGGCACTGAAGCTTTCTTT	few	TRBD1	TRBV11-2	TRBJ1-1
CASSLFQGRNSPLHF	TGTGCCAGCAGCTTATTTCAGGGTCGGAATTCACCCCTCCACTTT	NA	NA	TRBV7-2	TRBJ1-6
CASSLYRGEQFF	TGTGCCAGCTCACTATACAGGGGTGAGCAGTTCTTC	NA	TRBD1	TRBV18	TRBJ2-1
CASSIQQGAFGYTF	TGTGCCAGCAGTATCCAACAGGGGGCATTTGGCTACACCTTC	NA	TRBD1	TRBV27	TRBJ1-2
CASSPGTANYGYTF	TGTGCCAGCAGCCCAGGGACAGCTAACTATGGCTACACCTTC	NA	TRBD1	TRBV7-6	TRBJ1-2
CASSSTSGSSGETQYF	TGTGCCAGCAGCTCGACTAGCGGGAGTTCGGGAGAGACCCAGTACTTC	NA	TRBD2	TRBV9	TRBJ2-5
CASRPQGTNEKLFF	TGTGCCAGCAGACCACAGGGAACTAATGAAAAACTGTTTTTT	NA	NA	TRBV7-9	TRBJ1-4